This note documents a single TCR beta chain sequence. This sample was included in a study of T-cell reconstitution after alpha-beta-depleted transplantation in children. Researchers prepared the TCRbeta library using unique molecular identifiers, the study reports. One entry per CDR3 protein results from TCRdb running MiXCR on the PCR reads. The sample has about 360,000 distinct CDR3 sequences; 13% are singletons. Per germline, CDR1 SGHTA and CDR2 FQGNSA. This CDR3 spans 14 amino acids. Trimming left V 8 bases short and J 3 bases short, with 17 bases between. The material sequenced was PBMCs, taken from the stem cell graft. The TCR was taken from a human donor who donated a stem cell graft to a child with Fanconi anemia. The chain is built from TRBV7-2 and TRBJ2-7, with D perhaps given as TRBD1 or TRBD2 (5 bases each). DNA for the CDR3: TGTGCCAGCCGGCCGGGGCCCCAAGTCTACGAGCAGTACTTC. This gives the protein CASRPGPQVYEQYF. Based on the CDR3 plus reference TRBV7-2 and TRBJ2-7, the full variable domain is GAGVSQSPSNKVTEKGKDVELRCDPISGHTALYWYRQSLGQGLEFLIYFQGNSAPDKSGLPSDRFSAERTGGSVSTLTIQRTQQEDSAVYLCASRPGPQVYEQYFGPGTRLTVT.